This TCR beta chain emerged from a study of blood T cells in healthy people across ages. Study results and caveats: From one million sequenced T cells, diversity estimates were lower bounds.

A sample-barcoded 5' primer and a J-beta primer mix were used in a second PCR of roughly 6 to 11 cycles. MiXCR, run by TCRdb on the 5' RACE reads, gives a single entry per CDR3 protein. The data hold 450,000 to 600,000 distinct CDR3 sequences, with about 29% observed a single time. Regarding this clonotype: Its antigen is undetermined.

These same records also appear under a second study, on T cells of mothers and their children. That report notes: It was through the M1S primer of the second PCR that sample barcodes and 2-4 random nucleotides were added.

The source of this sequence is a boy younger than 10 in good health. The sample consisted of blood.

The CDR3 loop is CSAREGGQGSYGYTF. The CDR3 DNA reads TGCAGTGCTAGAGAGGGAGGACAGGGGAGTTATGGCTACACCTTC. The V call is TRBV20-1, the J call TRBJ1-2, with 9 bases fitting TRBD1. There are 15 residues in the CDR3. J gave up 5 bases and V 0 bases, and 7 bases lay outside the gene matches. Per germline, CDR1 DFQATT and CDR2 SNEGSKA (reference sequence).